The sequence of this TCR beta chain was determined in a study of blood T cell repertoires in COVID-19. Study-level background: T cells, B-cell-depleted T cells, or PBMCs provided the cDNA or gDNA that served as material.

The CDR3 is 19 amino acids. Germline lookup yields CDR1 SGHTA and CDR2 FQGNSA. The V and J ends lost 1 base and 0 bases respectively, with 16 bases between them. Some clones are missing from TCRdb's copy, which holds only in-frame ones; the method was immunoSEQ multiplex PCR. The sample holds 100,000 to 150,000 clones, around nine tenths seen once. V gene TRBV7-2 combines with J gene TRBJ2-6; TRBD1 is a possible D gene (5 bases). Sequencing used peripheral blood. The TCR was taken from a man aged 45-65 years with acute or convalescent COVID-19. The DNA for the CDR3 is TGTGCCAGCAGCTTAGAGGCAGGGCAAGTGTACTCTGGGGCCAACGTCCTGACTTTC. Its translation is CASSLEAGQVYSGANVLTF.